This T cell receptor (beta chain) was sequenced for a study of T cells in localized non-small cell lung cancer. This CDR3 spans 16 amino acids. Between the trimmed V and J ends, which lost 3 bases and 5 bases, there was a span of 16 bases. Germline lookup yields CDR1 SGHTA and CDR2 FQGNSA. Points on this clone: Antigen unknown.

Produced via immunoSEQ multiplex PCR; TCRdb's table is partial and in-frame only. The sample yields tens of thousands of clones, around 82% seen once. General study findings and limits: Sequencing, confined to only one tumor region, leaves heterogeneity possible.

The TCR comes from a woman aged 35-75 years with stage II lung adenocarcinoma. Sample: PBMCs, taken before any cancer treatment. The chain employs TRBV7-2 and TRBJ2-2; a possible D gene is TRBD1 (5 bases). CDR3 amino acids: CASSFGSGIGTGELFF. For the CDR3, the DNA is TGTGCCAGCAGCTTCGGGTCAGGGATCGGAACCGGGGAGCTGTTTTTT.